The entry below gives a single T cell receptor beta chain sequence along with its context. Its antigen is still unknown. The data were taken from a study of T cell repertoires in cytomegalovirus infection. In the study overall: Through public TCR beta signatures, both CMV infection and matching HLA type were indicated.

TCRdb fed the reads into MiXCR, producing one record per CDR3 protein. Of about 150,000 distinct CDR3 sequences in the sample, roughly a quarter were seen once. Per the germline V gene, CDR1 is MDHEN and CDR2 is SYDVKM. CDR3 length equals 14 residues. V lost 4 bases and J 8 bases, leaving 14 bases between the germline ends. Findings and limits, study-wide: Accumulated public TCR beta family frequency recognized individuals carrying CMV together with the relevant HLA. HLA-C-restricted CMV-specific TCR beta clonotypes were dominant in the ex vivo response.

The sequenced material came from PBMCs. The rearrangement uses TRBV28 and TRBJ1-4; weak D call: TRBD1 (5 bases). The clonotype comes from a human donor in good health (CMV status not recorded). Some clones in this sample may be carry-over from other donors' samples. CDR3 coding DNA: TGTGCCAGCAGTTCCCTCGGGGGGGGAGAAAAACTGTTTTTT. Residues: CASSSLGGGEKLFF.